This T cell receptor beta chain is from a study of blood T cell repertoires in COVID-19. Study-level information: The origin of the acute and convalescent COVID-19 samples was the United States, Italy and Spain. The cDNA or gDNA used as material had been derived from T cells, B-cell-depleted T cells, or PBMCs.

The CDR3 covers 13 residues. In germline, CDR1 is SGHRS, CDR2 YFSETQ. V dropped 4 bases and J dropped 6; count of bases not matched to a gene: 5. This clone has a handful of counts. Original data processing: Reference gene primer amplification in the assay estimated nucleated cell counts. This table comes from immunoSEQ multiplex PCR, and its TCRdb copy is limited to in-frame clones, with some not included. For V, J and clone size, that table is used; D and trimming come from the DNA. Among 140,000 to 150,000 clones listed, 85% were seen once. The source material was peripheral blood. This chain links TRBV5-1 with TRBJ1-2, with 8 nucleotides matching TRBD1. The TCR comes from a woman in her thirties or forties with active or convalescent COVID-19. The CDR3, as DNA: TGCGCCAGCAGCCCCCAGGGGGCGGATGGCTACACCTTC. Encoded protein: CASSPQGADGYTF.